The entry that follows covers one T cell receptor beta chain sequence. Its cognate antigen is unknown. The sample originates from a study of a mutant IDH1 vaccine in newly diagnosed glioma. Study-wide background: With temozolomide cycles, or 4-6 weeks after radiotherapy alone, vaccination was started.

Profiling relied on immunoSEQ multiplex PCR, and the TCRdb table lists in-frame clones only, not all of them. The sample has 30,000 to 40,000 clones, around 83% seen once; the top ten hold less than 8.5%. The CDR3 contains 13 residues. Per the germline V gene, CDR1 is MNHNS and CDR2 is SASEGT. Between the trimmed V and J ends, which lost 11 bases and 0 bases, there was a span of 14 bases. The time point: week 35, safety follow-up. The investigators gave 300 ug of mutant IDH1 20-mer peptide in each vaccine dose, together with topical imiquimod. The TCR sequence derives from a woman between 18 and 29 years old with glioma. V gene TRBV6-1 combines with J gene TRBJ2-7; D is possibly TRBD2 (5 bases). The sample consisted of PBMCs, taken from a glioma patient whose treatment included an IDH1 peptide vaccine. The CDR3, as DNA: TGTGCCGGCGGGCCTTACACCTCCTACGAGCAGTACTTC. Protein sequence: CAGGPYTSYEQYF.